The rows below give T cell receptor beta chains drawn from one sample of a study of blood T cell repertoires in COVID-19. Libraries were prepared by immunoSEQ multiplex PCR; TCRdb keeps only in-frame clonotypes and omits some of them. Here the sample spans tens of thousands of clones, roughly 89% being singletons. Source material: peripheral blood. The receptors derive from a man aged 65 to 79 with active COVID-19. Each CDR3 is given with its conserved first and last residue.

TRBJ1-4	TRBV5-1	CASSATGGLGEKLFF
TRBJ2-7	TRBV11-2	CASSHPWGLHNEQYF
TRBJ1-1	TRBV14	CASSQAGQRSTEAFF
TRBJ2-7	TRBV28	CASRKSGRAVYEQYF
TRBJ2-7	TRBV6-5	CASSYGGTDEQYF
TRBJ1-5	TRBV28	CASSFQTGQRQPQHF
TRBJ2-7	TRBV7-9	CASSPKETEQYF
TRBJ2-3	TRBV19	CASSPARGTDTQYF
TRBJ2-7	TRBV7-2	CASSLGLLSYEQYF
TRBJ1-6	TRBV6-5	CASNPSDGWNSPLHF
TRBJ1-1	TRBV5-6	CASTIQGRITEAFF
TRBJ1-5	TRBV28	CASITGGKGNQPQHF
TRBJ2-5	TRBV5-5	CASSLGGRAQETQYF
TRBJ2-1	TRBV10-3	CAISAPPGGTSGDSEQFF
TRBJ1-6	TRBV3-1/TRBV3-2	CASTGGGSYNSPLHF
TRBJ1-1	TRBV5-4	CASSWDRVRNTEAFF
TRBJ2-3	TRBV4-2	CASSQVKDTQYF
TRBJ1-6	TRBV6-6	CASIEAGGSYNSPLHF
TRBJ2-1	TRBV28	CASRKGGGHNEQFF
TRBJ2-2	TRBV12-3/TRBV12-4	CASSQDLTGELFF
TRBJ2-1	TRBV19	CASSIGGQRTYNEQFF
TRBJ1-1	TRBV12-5	CASGLLTTGKAFF
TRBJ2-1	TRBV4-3	CASSQDTLPSEQFF
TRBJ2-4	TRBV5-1	CASSRRSGTGGFMDIQYF
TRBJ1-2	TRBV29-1	CSVASGTGLNGYTF
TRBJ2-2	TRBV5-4	CASSSTGSITGELFF
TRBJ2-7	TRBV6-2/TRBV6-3	CASSYVGGQVYYEQYF
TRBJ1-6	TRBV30	CAWSRQGGSPLHF
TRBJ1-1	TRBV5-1	CASSSQTVNTEAFF
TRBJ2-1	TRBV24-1	CATSDGRTVSSYNEQFF
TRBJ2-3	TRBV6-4	CASSDSSGEADTQYF
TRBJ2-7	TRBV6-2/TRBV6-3	CASIPRTSALDEQYF
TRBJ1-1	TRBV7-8	CASSLGQGNTEAFF
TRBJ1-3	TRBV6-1	CASSESGAVGNTIYF
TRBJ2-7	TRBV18	CASASSSGTYEQYF
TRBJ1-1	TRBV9	CASSRNGREAPSEAFF
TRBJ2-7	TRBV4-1	CASSQGVGQGRPYEQYF
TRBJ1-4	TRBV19	CASSIAGGPNEKLFF
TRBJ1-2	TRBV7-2	CASSLAAAPQGYTF
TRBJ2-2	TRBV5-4	CASSSYASNTGELFF
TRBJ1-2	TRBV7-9	CASSPLGGQGATYGYTF
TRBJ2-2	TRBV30	CAWKLRTGMAGELFF
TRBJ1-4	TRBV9	CASSVGPGTNEKLFF
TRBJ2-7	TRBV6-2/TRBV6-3	CASSYPRRANSYEQYF
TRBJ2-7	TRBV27	CASSLKGRSYEQYF
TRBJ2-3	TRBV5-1	CASSLEGGTSTGTQYF
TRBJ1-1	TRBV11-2	CASSLVGGLITEAFF